The entry that follows covers one T cell receptor (beta chain) sequence. Its antigen is undetermined. The sample belongs to a study of monozygotic twins with inflammatory bowel disease. The study's findings and limits: Since immunosuppressive treatments differed, patient repertoires may have gained added variability.

This CDR3 contains 15 residues. CDR1 and CDR2 (germline): GTSNPN, SVGIG (reference sequence). Molecular identifiers with 6-nucleotide sample barcodes were added during cDNA synthesis via template switching. From the 5' RACE reads, TCRdb lists one entry per CDR3 protein and no DNA. The sample's table shows approximately 420,000 distinct CDR3 sequences. Sequenced material: blood. V usage is TRBV30 and J usage is TRBJ2-2; TCRdb picks TRBD1, but there is no DNA to check that call. The TCR comes from a human donor with ulcerative colitis or Crohn's disease, or a healthy co-twin of an affected twin (not recorded which). The CDR3 protein is CAWSPGGARTGELFF. The whole variable domain, remainder taken from reference TRBV30 and TRBJ2-2, is SQTIHQWPATLVQPVGSPLSLECTVEGTSNPNLYWYRQAAGRGLQLLFYSVGIGQISSEVPQNLSASRPQDRQFILSSKKLLLSDSGFYLCAWSPGGARTGELFFGEGSRLTVL.